Each of the 14 T cell receptor beta chains below was sequenced from the same sample in a study of blood T cell repertoires in COVID-19. Here immunoSEQ multiplex PCR was the method, and the copy in TCRdb shows in-frame clones only, minus some. The data contain 350,000 or so clones, around nine tenths of them singletons. The specimen sequenced was peripheral blood. The origin of the receptors is a woman aged 55-69 years with COVID-19, enrolled during active disease.

The rearrangement uses TRBV5-4 and TRBJ2-5; 9 bases fit TRBD1. V was pared by 5 bases and J by 4 bases, with 9 bases of the junction left unmatched. This CDR3 contains 15 residues. Germline V gene data show CDR1 as SGHNT and CDR2 as YYREEE (reference sequence). The CDR3 spells CASSSGTGSSETQYF. In DNA form, the CDR3 reads TGTGCCAGCAGTTCCGGGACAGGGTCGTCAGAGACCCAGTACTTC.

This rearrangement joins TRBV9 to TRBJ2-6; 8 positions match TRBD1. The CDR3 runs to 18 residues. Germline-derived CDR1 and CDR2 are SGDLS and YYNGEE. V shed 1 base and J 0 bases; nucleotides not matched to a gene: 6. The CDR3 coding sequence is TGTGCCAGCAGCGTATTCGACAGGGGAATCTCTGGGGCCAACGTCCTGACTTTC. Protein product: CASSVFDRGISGANVLTF.

The chain recombines TRBV4-1 with TRBJ2-3; 8 bases line up with TRBD1. The germline V gene has CDR1 MGHRA and CDR2 YSYEKL. V lost 1 base and J lost 2; bases outside the gene matches: 14. The CDR3 is made up of 19 amino acids. As DNA, the CDR3 is TGCGCCAGCAGCCAAGCGGGGTTCCCGGACAGGGACCTCACAGATACGCAGTATTTT. It specifies CASSQAGFPDRDLTDTQYF.

The CDR3 region has the DNA TGTGCCAGCAGTGACAGGGTGGACGAGCAGTACTTC. Residues: CASSDRVDEQYF. The V call is TRBV2, the J call TRBJ2-7, with a possible D match to TRBD1 (5 bases). There are 12 residues in the CDR3. V was clipped by 3 bases and J by 5 bases, with 8 bases between them. Per the germline V gene, CDR1 is SNHLY and CDR2 is FYNNEI.

This chain uses TRBV5-3 with TRBJ2-2, with 14 bases matching TRBD2. Being an ORF, TRBV5-3 has a function that is uncertain. V dropped 4 bases and J dropped 5; count of bases not matched to a gene: 4. The CDR3 runs 16 residues. CDR3 region: CARSPGLAGETGELFF. The DNA for the CDR3 is TGTGCCAGAAGCCCGGGACTAGCGGGGGAGACCGGGGAGCTGTTTTTT.

The chain employs TRBV20-1 and TRBJ1-2; D is perhaps TRBD1 (6 bases). The CDR3 loop spans 11 amino acids. CDR1 and CDR2 from the germline V gene are DFQATT and SNEGSKA (reference sequence). This CDR3 reads CKLEGEGGYTF. The DNA of the CDR3 is TGCAAGCTAGAGGGGGAGGGTGGCTACACCTTC.

The chain couples TRBV5-5 to TRBJ2-2; 14 positions match TRBD2. Germline trimming cut 4 bases from V and 2 bases from J; bases unmatched to any gene: 7. CDR1 and CDR2 from the germline V gene are SGHKS and YYEKEE (reference sequence). CDR3 length: 18 amino acids. The CDR3 reads CASSVGLAGARNTGELFF. The CDR3 region has the DNA TGTGCCAGCAGCGTGGGACTAGCGGGGGCCAGAAACACCGGGGAGCTGTTTTTT.

Details on this clone: A junction boundary mismatches the germline segment, possibly from a read error. This chain joins TRBV7-7 and TRBJ2-3; D not resolved. The germline V gene encodes CDR1 SSHAT and CDR2 FNYEAQ (reference sequence). CDR3 size: 17 residues. The CDR3 spells CASSLVFSPSGTDTQYF. The CDR3 DNA follows: TGTGCTAGCAGCTTAGTATTTTCCCCCTCCGGGACAGATACGCAGTATTTT.

The CDR3 loop reads CASSYGGQGVYGYTF. The DNA of the CDR3 is TGTGCCAGCAGTTACGGCGGACAGGGGGTCTATGGCTACACCTTC. The chain couples TRBV6-5 to TRBJ1-2, with 10 bases fitting TRBD1. The CDR3 runs to 15 residues. Per germline, CDR1 MNHEY and CDR2 SVGAGI. V lost 2 bases to trimming and J lost 4 bases; unmatched junction nucleotides: 4.

In its sample, this clone was seen once. The rearrangement links TRBV27 to TRBJ1-5; TRBD1 matches at 7 bases. Trimming at V came to 4 bases and at J to 6 bases, leaving 9 bases not matched to a gene. The CDR3 has 15 residues. The V gene's germline CDR1 is MNHEY and CDR2 SMNVEV (reference sequence). The CDR3 DNA sequence: TGTGCCAGCAGTTCCCGGCCAGGGGGGCTTCAGCCCCAGCATTTT. It translates to CASSSRPGGLQPQHF.

The chain links TRBV5-1 to TRBJ1-6; no firm D call. The CDR3 has 15 residues. CDR1 and CDR2 from the germline V gene are SGHRS and YFSETQ. The germline V and J ends were trimmed by 0 bases and 6 bases, with 10 bases remaining between them. The CDR3 region is CASSLGPEVNSPLHF. The CDR3 nucleotides read TGCGCCAGCAGCTTGGGCCCTGAGGTTAATTCACCCCTCCACTTT.

The chain links TRBV6-5 to TRBJ1-2, with D possibly TRBD1 on 6 matching bases. V was trimmed by 6 bases and J by 8 bases, leaving 13 bases between them. CDR3 length: 12 amino acids. CDR1 and CDR2 from the germline V gene are MNHEY and SVGAGI. For the CDR3, the DNA is TGTGCCAGCAGCACAGGGTTGGTGGGCTACACCTTC. This translates into CASSTGLVGYTF.

About this clone: A read error may account for a junction end that differs from germline. In the same sample, other DNA sequences code for this CDR3. The rearrangement uses TRBV19 and TRBJ1-1, with D possibly matching TRBD1 (6 bases). Germline-derived CDR1 and CDR2 are LNHDA and SQIVND (reference sequence). The CDR3 runs 15 residues. In DNA, the CDR3 is TGCGCCAGTAGTATAGATCTATTGGGGGCAGGGGAAGCTTTCTTT. It specifies CASSIDLLGAGEAFF.

The chain combines TRBV10-2 with TRBJ1-5; D unclear. Trimming pared 0 bases from V and 4 bases from J, leaving 7 bases between. CDR1 and CDR2 (germline): WSHSY, SAAADI. CDR3 length: 14 amino acids. The CDR3 nucleotides are TGCGCCAGCAGTGAGTCCACAGTAAATCAGCCCCAGCATTTT. Protein product: CASSESTVNQPQHF.